This passage covers 14 T cell receptor beta chains from one sample sequenced in a study of early T cells in non-severe SARS-CoV-2 infection. TCRdb itself ran the 5' RACE reads through MiXCR, one entry per CDR3 protein. The table includes 48,000 or so distinct CDR3 sequences, about 6.2% detected once. Sequences were derived from whole blood, sampled at baseline. The origin of the receptors is an adult who was a healthcare worker with PCR-confirmed SARS-CoV-2 infection or an uninfected control (not recorded which).

This clonotype was seen only a few times. The chain employs TRBV20-1 and TRBJ2-2, with no clear D. There are 16 residues in the CDR3. With 6 bases removed from V and 2 bases from J, the gap between germline ends came to 19 bases. Germline-derived CDR1 and CDR2 are DFQATT and SNEGSKA (reference sequence). The CDR3 DNA sequence: TGCAGTGCGATTCCCTTCGGCCGACCAAACACCGGGGAGCTGTTTTTT. Translated: CSAIPFGRPNTGELFF.

This clonotype was found a few times. The rearrangement links TRBV28 to TRBJ2-7, with D hard to call. This CDR3 has 16 residues. V lost 5 bases and J 0 bases, leaving 17 bases between the germline ends. The V gene's germline CDR1 is MDHEN and CDR2 SYDVKM. CDR3 nucleotides: TGTGCCAGCAGTGCCGTCAGACAATCTGTCTCCTACGAGCAGTACTTC. Its protein product is CASSAVRQSVSYEQYF. Full variable domain (outside the CDR3, taken from reference TRBV28 and TRBJ2-7): DVKVTQSSRYLVKRTGEKVFLECVQDMDHENMFWYRQDPGLGLRLIYFSYDVKMKEKGDIPEGYSVSREKKERFSLILESASTNQTSMYLCASSAVRQSVSYEQYFGPGTRLTVT.

V is TRBV5-1 and J is TRBJ1-1, with 9 bases identical to TRBD1. V lost 2 bases, J lost 4 bases, and 6 bases stayed unmatched. The CDR3 spans 15 residues. Germline CDR1 is SGHRS and CDR2 is YFSETQ. The CDR3 region has the DNA TGCGCCAGCAGCTTACAACAGGGGGCGGGCACTGAAGCTTTCTTT. It yields the protein CASSLQQGAGTEAFF. Looking up the rest from reference TRBV5-1 and TRBJ1-1 gives the full variable domain: KAGVTQTPRYLIKTRGQQVTLSCSPISGHRSVSWYQQTPGQGLQFLFEYFSETQRNKGNFPGRFSGRQFSNSRSEMNVSTLELGDSALYLCASSLQQGAGTEAFFGQGTRLTVV.

This clonotype was picked up a small number of times. The J gene is TRBJ2-3, the V gene TRBV7-9, with 9 bases that match TRBD2. The CDR3 loop spans 15 amino acids. Germline V CDR1 and CDR2: SEHNR, FQNEAQ (reference sequence). V was clipped by 6 bases and J by 10 bases; unmatched bases: 14. CDR3 sequence reads: CASRLSERQREAQYF. CDR3 DNA sequence: TGTGCCAGCAGACTCTCGGAACGGCAGCGGGAGGCGCAGTATTTT.

This clonotype was seen a handful of times. The chain employs TRBV9 and TRBJ1-2; TRBD1 matches at 11 bases. The V and J ends lost 3 bases and 4 bases, in that order; junction bases with no gene match: 8. The germline gives CDR1 SGDLS, CDR2 YYNGEE. The CDR3 spans 16 residues. The CDR3 loop is CASSALGQGASYGYTF. As DNA, the CDR3 is TGTGCCAGCAGCGCCCTAGGACAGGGGGCCTCCTATGGCTACACCTTC.

This chain joins TRBV5-1 and TRBJ2-3, with 7 bases lining up with TRBD2. Germline lookup yields CDR1 SGHRS and CDR2 YFSETQ. The CDR3 contains 14 residues. V was clipped by 4 bases and J by 6 bases; unmatched bases: 8. The CDR3 DNA follows: TGCGCCAGCAGCGGGAGGGTCTACGCGGATACGCAGTATTTT. This gives the protein CASSGRVYADTQYF. The full variable domain, in which reference TRBV5-1 and TRBJ2-3 provide the parts outside the CDR3, is KAGVTQTPRYLIKTRGQQVTLSCSPISGHRSVSWYQQTPGQGLQFLFEYFSETQRNKGNFPGRFSGRQFSNSRSEMNVSTLELGDSALYLCASSGRVYADTQYFGPGTRLTVL.

This clonotype was observed many times. The chain uses TRBV5-6 and TRBJ2-2; D gene ambiguous. The CDR3 loop spans 15 amino acids. Per the germline V gene, CDR1 is SGHDT and CDR2 is YYEEEE. V lost 0 bases, J lost 7 bases, and 13 bases lay in between. The CDR3 bases are TGTGCCAGCAGCTTGGGTGGCTCCTCGAGCGGGGAGCTGTTTTTT. Its translation: CASSLGGSSSGELFF.

In its sample, this clonotype was seen many times. CDR3 sequence (DNA): TGTGCCAGCAGCCCGTTCTCCACAGATACGCAGTATTTT. This codes for CASSPFSTDTQYF. V gene TRBV3-1 combines with J gene TRBJ2-3; no clear D. Trimming left V 4 bases short and J 2 bases short, with 7 bases between. CDR1 and CDR2 (germline): LGHDT, YNNKEL (reference sequence). This CDR3 has 13 amino acids.

This clonotype was observed a few times. The gene calls are TRBV18 and TRBJ1-5, with 11 positions matching TRBD1. The J segment lost 5 bases and the V segment lost 3 bases, leaving 3 bases of the junction unmatched. The CDR3 is made up of 15 amino acids. Germline V gene sequence: CDR1 KGHSH, CDR2 LQKENI. In DNA form, the CDR3 reads TGTGCCAGCTCACCGGGACAGGGGGTTTATCAGCCCCAGCATTTT. Translated: CASSPGQGVYQPQHF.

This clonotype was picked up a small number of times. The chain is built from TRBV7-9 and TRBJ1-6; unclear D gene. Germline loops: CDR1 SEHNR, CDR2 FQNEAQ (reference sequence). V dropped 3 bases and J dropped 12 bases, with 9 bases sitting between them. CDR3 length equals 12 residues. CDR3 nucleotide sequence: TGTGCCAGCAGCTTGGACCACCTACCCCTCCACTTT. It yields the protein CASSLDHLPLHF.

This clonotype occurred many times. The chain links TRBV7-2 to TRBJ1-6, with D possibly TRBD1 on 6 matching bases. The V gene's germline CDR1 is SGHTA and CDR2 FQGNSA. V was cut by 4 bases and J by 10 bases, with 17 bases left in between. The CDR3 spans 15 residues. The CDR3 nucleotides are TGTGCCAGCAGCTCTTCCGGGACACTGGGGTCACCCCTCCACTTT. This sequence encodes CASSSSGTLGSPLHF.

This clonotype was detected a few times. This sequence joins TRBV27 and TRBJ2-7; D might be TRBD1 or TRBD2, each matching 5 bases. Trimming removed 5 bases from V and 6 bases from J, with 17 bases in between. The CDR3 sequence is 14 residues long. CDR1 is MNHEY, CDR2 SMNVEV, per germline (reference sequence). CDR3 sequence (DNA): TGTGCCAGCAGTCAAGACCAGGGAGTGTCCGAGCAGTACTTC. Translating it yields CASSQDQGVSEQYF.

This clonotype was counted between two and nine times. The gene calls are TRBV5-4 and TRBJ1-6; D is ambiguous. This CDR3 spans 12 amino acids. The germline gives CDR1 SGHNT, CDR2 YYREEE (reference sequence). Trimming removed 0 bases from V and 7 bases from J, with 2 bases in between. The CDR3 DNA is TGTGCCAGCAGCTTGGCCAATTCACCCCTCCACTTT. Its translation: CASSLANSPLHF.

This clonotype came up many times. The CDR3 DNA follows: TGTGCCAGCAGTGAACTGGGACAGGGGACCCTAGTCAGGGAACTGTTTTTT. This gives the protein CASSELGQGTLVRELFF. V gene TRBV2 combines with J gene TRBJ1-4; 10 bases align to TRBD1. The V gene end was trimmed by 2 bases and the J gene end by 12 bases; junction bases not matched to a gene: 15. The germline V gene encodes CDR1 SNHLY and CDR2 FYNNEI. This CDR3 is built from 17 residues.